This T cell receptor beta chain came from a study of blood T cell repertoires in COVID-19. Sequencing was performed with immunoSEQ multiplex PCR; in TCRdb, only in-frame clones are kept and a portion is missing. Among 45,000 to 60,000 clones listed, around 83% were seen once. Trimming cost V 5 bases and J 2 bases; bases outside gene matches: 4. The CDR3 consists of 15 residues. Germline V lookup: CDR1 LGHNT, CDR2 FRNRAP. This receptor was identified in a woman aged 55-75 years with acute or convalescent COVID-19. This chain joins TRBV12-5 and TRBJ2-7; 12 nucleotides line up with TRBD2. Specimen: peripheral blood. CDR3 region: CASGTTSGRTYEQYF. DNA of the CDR3: TGTGCTAGTGGTACTACTAGCGGGAGGACCTACGAGCAGTACTTC. The complete variable domain, with remaining parts taken from reference TRBV12-5 and TRBJ2-7, reads DARVTQTPRHKVTEMGQEVTMRCQPILGHNTVFWYRQTMMQGLELLAYFRNRAPLDDSGMPKDRFSAEMPDATLATLKIQPSEPRDSAVYFCASGTTSGRTYEQYFGPGTRLTVT.